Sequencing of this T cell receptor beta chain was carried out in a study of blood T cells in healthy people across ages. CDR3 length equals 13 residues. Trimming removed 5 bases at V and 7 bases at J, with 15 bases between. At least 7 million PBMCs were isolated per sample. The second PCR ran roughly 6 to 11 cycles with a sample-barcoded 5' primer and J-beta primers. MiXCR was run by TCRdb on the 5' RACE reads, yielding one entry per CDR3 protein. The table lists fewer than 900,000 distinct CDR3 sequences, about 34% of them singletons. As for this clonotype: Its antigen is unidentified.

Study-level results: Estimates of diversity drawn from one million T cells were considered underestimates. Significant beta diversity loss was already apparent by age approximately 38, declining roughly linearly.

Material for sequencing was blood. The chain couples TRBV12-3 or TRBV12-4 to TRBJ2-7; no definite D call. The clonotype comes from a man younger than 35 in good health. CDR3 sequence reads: CASSRWAGNEQYF. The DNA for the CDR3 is TGTGCCAGCAGTCGGTGGGCAGGCAATGAGCAGTACTTC.